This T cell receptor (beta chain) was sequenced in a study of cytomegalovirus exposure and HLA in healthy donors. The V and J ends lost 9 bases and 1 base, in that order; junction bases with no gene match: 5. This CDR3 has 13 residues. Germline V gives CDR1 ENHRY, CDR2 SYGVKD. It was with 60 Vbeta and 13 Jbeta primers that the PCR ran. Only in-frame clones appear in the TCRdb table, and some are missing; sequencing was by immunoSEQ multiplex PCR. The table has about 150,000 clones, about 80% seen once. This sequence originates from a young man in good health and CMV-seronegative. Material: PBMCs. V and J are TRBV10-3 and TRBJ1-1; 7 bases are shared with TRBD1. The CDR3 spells CAIRGQTNTEAFF. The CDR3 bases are TGTGCCATACGGGGACAGACGAACACTGAAGCTTTCTTT.